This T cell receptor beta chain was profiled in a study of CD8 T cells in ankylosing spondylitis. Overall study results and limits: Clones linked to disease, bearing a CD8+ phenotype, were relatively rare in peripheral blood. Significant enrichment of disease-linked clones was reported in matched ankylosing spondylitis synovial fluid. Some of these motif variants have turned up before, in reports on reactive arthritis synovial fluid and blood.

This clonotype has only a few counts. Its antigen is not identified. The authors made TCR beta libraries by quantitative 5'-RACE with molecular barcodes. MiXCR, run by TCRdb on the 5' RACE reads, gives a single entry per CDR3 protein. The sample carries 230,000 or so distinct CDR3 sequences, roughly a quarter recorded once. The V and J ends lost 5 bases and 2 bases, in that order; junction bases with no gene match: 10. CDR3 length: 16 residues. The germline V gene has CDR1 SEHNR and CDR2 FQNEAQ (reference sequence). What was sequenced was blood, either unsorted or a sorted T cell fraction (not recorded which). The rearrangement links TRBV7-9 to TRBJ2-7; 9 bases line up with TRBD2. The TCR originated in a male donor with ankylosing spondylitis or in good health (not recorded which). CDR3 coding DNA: TGTGCCAGCAGCACGACCGGGAAGCGGGGGGCCTACGAGCAGTACTTC. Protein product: CASSTTGKRGAYEQYF. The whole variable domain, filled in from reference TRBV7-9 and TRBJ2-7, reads DTGVSQNPRHKITKRGQNVTFRCDPISEHNRLYWYRQTLGQGPEFLTYFQNEAQLEKSRLLSDRFSAERPKGSFSTLEIQRTEQGDSAMYLCASSTTGKRGAYEQYFGPGTRLTVT.